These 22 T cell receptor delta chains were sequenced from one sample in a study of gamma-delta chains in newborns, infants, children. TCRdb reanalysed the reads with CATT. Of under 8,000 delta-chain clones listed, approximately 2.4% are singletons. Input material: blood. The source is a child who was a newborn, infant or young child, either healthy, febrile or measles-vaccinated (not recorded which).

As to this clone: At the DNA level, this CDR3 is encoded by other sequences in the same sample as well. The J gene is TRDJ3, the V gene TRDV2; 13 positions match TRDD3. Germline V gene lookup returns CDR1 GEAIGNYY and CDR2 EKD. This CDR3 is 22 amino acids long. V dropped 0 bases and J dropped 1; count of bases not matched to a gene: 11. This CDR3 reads CACDTALLGDTRRSWDTRQMFF. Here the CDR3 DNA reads TGTGCCTGTGACACCGCGCTACTGGGGGATACGCGAAGATCCTGGGACACCCGACAGATGTTTTTC.

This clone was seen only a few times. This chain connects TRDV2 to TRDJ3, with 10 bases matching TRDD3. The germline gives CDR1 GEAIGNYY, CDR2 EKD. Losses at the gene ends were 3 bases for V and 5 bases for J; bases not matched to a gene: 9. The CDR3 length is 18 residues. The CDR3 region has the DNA TGTGCCTGTGACTTACTGGGGGATGGATCCCGGGACACCCGACAGATGTTTTTC. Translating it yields CACDLLGDGSRDTRQMFF.

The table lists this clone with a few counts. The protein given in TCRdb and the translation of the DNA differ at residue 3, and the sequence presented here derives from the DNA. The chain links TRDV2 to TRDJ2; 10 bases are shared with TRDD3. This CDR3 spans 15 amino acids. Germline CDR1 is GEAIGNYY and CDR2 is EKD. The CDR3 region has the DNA TGTGCCTATGACGGAGTACTGGGGGATACAGCACAACTCTTCTTT. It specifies CAYDGVLGDTAQLFF.

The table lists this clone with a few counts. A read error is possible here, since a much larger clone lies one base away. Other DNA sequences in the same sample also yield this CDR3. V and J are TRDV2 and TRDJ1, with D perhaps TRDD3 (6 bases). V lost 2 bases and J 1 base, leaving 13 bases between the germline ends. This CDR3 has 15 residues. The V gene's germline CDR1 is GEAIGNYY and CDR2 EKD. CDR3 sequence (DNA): TGTGCCTGTGACATACTGGGTGCCTCCACCGATAAACTCATCTTT. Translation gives CACDILGASTDKLIF.

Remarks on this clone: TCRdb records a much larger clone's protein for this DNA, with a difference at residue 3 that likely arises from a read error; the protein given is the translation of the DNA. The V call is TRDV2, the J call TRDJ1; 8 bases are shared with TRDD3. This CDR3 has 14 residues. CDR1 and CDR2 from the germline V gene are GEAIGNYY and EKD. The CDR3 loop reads CARDPWGTTDKLIF. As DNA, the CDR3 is TGTGCCCGTGACCCCTGGGGGACTACCGATAAACTCATCTTT.

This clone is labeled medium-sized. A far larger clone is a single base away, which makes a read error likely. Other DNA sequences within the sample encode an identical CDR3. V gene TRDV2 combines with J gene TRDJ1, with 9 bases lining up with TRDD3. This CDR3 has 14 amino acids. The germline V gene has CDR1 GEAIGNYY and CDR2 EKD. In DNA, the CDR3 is TGTGCCTGTGACATACTGGGGGACACCGATAAACCCATCTTT. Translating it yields CACDILGDTDKPIF.

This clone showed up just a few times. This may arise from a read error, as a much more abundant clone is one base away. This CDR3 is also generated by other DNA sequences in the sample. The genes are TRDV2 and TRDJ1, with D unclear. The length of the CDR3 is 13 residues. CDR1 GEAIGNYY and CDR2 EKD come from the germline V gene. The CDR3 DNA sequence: TGTGCCTGTGACACCTGGGACACCGATAAGCTCATCTTT. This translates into CACDTWDTDKLIF.

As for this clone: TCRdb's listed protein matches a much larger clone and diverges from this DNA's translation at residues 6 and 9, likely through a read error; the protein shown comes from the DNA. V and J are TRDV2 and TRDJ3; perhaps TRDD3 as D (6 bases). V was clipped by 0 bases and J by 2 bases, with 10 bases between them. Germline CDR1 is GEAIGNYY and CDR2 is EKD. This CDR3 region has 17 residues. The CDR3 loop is CACDTRGSPWDTRQMFF. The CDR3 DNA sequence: TGTGCCTGTGACACCCGGGGGAGCCCCTGGGACACCCGACAGATGTTTTTC.

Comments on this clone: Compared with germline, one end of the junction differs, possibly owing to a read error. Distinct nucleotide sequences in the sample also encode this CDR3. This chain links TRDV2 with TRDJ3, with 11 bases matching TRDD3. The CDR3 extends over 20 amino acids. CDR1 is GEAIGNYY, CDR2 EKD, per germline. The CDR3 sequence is CACDTILGDNGSWDTRQMFF. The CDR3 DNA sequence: TGTGCCTGTGACACCATACTGGGGGATAACGGCTCCTGGGACACCCGGCAGATGTTTTTC.

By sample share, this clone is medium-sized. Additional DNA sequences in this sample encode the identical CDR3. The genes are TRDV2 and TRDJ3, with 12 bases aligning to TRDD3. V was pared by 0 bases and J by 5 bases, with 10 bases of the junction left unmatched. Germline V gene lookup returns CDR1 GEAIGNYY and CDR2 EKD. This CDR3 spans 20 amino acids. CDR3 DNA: TGTGCCTGTGACACCGTTTACTGGGGGATACTTCACCGGGACACCCGACAGATGTTTTTC. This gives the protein CACDTVYWGILHRDTRQMFF.

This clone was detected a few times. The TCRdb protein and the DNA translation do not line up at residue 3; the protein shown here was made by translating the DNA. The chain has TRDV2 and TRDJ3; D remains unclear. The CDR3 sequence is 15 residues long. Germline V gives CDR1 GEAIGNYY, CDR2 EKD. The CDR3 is CARDTVTWDTRQMFF. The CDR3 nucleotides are TGTGCCCGTGACACTGTTACCTGGGACACCCGACAGATGTTTTTC.

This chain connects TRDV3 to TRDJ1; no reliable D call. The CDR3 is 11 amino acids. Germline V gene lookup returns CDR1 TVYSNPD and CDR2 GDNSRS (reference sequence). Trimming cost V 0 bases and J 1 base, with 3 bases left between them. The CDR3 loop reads CAFRGTDKLIF. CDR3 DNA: TGTGCCTTTAGGGGCACCGATAAACTCATCTTT.

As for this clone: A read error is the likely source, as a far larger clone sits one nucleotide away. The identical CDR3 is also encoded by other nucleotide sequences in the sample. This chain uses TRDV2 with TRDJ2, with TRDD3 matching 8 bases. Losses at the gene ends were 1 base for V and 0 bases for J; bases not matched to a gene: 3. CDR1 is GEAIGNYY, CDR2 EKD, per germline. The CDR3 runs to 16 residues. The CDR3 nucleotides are TGTGCCTGTGACACGCTGGGGGAAGCTTTGACAGCACAACTCTTCTTT. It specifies CACDTLGEALTAQLFF.

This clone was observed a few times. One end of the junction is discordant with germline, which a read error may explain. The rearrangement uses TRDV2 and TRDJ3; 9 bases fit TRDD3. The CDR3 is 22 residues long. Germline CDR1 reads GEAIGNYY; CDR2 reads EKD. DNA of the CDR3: TGTGCCTGTGACACCGTACCGGTACTGGGGGACACAAGCTCCTGGGACACCCTACAGATGTTTTTC. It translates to CACDTVPVLGDTSSWDTLQMFF.

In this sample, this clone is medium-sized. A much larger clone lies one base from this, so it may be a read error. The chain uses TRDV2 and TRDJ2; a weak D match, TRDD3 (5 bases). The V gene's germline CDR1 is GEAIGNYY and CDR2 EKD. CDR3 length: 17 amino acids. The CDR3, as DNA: TGTGCCTGTGACTCGTGGGGTTCTTCAGCTTTGACAGCACGACTCTTCTTT. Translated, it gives CACDSWGSSALTARLFF.

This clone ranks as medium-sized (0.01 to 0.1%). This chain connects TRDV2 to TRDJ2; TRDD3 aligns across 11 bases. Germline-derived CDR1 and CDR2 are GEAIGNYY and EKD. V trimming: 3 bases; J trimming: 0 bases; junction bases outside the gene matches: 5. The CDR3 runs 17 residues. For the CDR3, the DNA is TGTGCCTGTGACGACGTACTGGGGGATACTTTGACAGCACAACTCTTCTTT. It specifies CACDDVLGDTLTAQLFF.

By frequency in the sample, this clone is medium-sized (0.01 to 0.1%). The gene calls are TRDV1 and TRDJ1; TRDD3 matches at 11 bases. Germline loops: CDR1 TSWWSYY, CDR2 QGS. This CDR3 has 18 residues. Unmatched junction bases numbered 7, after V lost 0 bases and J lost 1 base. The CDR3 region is CALGELGMGDTSTDKLIF. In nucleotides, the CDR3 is TGTGCTCTTGGGGAACTTGGAATGGGGGATACGAGCACCGATAAACTCATCTTT.

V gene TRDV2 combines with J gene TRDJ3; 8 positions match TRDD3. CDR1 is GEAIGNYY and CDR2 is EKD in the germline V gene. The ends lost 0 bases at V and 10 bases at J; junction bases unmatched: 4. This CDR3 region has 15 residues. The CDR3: CACDTWGIGTRQMFF. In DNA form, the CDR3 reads TGTGCCTGTGACACCTGGGGGATTGGAACCCGACAGATGTTTTTC.

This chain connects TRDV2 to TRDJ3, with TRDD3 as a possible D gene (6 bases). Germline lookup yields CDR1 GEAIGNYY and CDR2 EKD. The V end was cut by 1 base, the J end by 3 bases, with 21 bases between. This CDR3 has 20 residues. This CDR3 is CACDTLLWGSDLWDTRQMFF. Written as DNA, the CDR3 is TGTGCCTGTGACACTCTCCTGTGGGGATCCGACCTCTGGGACACCCGACAGATGTTTTTC.

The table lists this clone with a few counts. The CDR3 nucleotides are TGTGCCTGTGACGTACTGGGGGGTCGAACAGCACAACTCTTCTTT. This encodes CACDVLGGRTAQLFF. The chain is built from TRDV2 and TRDJ2, with TRDD3 identical over 8 bases. The germline gives CDR1 GEAIGNYY, CDR2 EKD. The CDR3 contains 15 residues. Trimming cost V 3 bases and J 5 bases; bases outside gene matches: 7.

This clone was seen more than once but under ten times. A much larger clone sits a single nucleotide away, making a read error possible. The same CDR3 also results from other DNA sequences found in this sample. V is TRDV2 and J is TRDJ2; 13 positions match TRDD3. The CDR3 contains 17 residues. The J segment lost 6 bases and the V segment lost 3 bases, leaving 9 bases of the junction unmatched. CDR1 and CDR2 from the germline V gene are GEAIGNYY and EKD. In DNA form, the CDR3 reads TGTGCCTGTGACCCTGTACTGGGGGATACGAAGGCAGCACAACTCTTCTTT. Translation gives CACDPVLGDTKAAQLFF.

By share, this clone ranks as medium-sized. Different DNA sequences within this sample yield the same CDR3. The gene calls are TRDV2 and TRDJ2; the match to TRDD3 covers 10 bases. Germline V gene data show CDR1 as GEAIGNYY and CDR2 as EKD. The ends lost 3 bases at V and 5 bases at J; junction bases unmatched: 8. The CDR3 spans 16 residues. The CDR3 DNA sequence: TGTGCCTGTGACGGGATGGGGGATACACAAACAGCACAACTCTTCTTT. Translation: CACDGMGDTQTAQLFF.